The clone carrying this T cell receptor (beta chain) appeared a few times. Germline V CDR1 and CDR2: MNHEY, SMNVEV (reference sequence). The CDR3 has 15 residues. V lost 5 bases and J lost 2, with 15 bases in between. The source of the sample is a study of identical twins. TCRdb re-called the 5' RACE reads through MiXCR, storing one row per CDR3 protein. The sample includes approximately 600,000 distinct CDR3 sequences, under 8.5% of them seen just once. These data are also associated with another study on yellow fever vaccine responses in identical twins.

The sequenced material came from PBMCs. The chain uses TRBV27 and TRBJ2-5; the D gene is possibly TRBD1 (6 bases). The clonotype comes from a woman younger than 35 in good health. This CDR3 reads CASSRRGLAQETQYF. Here the CDR3 DNA reads TGTGCCAGCAGTCGAAGGGGGTTAGCGCAAGAGACCCAGTACTTC.